Below are 23 T cell receptor beta chains sequenced from a single sample in a study of blood T cell repertoires in COVID-19. TCRdb keeps only in-frame clones here, not all; method: immunoSEQ multiplex PCR. The data show about 78,000 clones, 86% seen once. The sequencing input was peripheral blood. The source is a man in his forties or fifties with active or convalescent COVID-19.

The V call is TRBV5-1, the J call TRBJ2-3; D possibly corresponds to TRBD2 (5 bases). This CDR3 has 14 residues. In germline, CDR1 is SGHRS, CDR2 YFSETQ. Trimming removed 2 bases at V and 8 bases at J, with 15 bases between. The CDR3 bases are TGCGCCAGCAGCTTCGGGCCTAGCTCCGGTACGCAGTATTTT. This encodes CASSFGPSSGTQYF. The variable domain in full, completed from reference TRBV5-1 and TRBJ2-3, reads KAGVTQTPRYLIKTRGQQVTLSCSPISGHRSVSWYQQTPGQGLQFLFEYFSETQRNKGNFPGRFSGRQFSNSRSEMNVSTLELGDSALYLCASSFGPSSGTQYFGPGTRLTVL.

This rearrangement joins TRBV5-1 to TRBJ2-5, with 8 bases identical to TRBD1. Per the germline V gene, CDR1 is SGHRS and CDR2 is YFSETQ. CDR3 size: 15 residues. The V and J ends lost 1 base and 2 bases, in that order; junction bases with no gene match: 4. This CDR3 reads CASSLMTGDQETQYF. The DNA for the CDR3 is TGCGCCAGCAGCTTGATGACAGGGGATCAAGAGACCCAGTACTTC.

This sequence joins TRBV29-1 and TRBJ2-3, with 9 bases identical to TRBD2. With V trimmed by 7 bases and J by 4 bases, 9 bases remained unmatched. The CDR3 extends over 14 amino acids. Germline values: CDR1 SQVTM, CDR2 ANQGSEA. CDR3: CSAVAGVGPDTQYF. Written as DNA, the CDR3 is TGCAGCGCCGTAGCGGGGGTGGGTCCAGATACGCAGTATTTT.

The chain carries TRBV28 and TRBJ1-4; 7 bases agree with TRBD1. This CDR3 has 14 residues. CDR1 and CDR2 from the germline V gene are MDHEN and SYDVKM. V lost 8 bases to trimming and J lost 7 bases; unmatched junction nucleotides: 10. The CDR3 sequence: CASGAQGSGEKLFF. CDR3 DNA sequence: TGTGCCAGCGGGGCACAGGGGAGTGGTGAAAAACTGTTTTTT.

This clone is a singleton in its sample. V and J are TRBV28 and TRBJ2-1; TRBD1 aligns across 8 bases. V lost 10 bases to trimming and J lost 8 bases; unmatched junction nucleotides: 16. CDR3 size: 15 residues. The V gene's germline CDR1 is MDHEN and CDR2 SYDVKM. CDR3 bases: TGTGCCACCGCCTCCGGGCAGGGGGCAGGGGATGAGCAGTTCTTC. It codes for CATASGQGAGDEQFF.

V usage is TRBV7-8 and J usage is TRBJ2-7; 8 nucleotides match TRBD1. Per the germline V gene, CDR1 is SGHVS and CDR2 is FQNEAQ. The CDR3 length is 14 residues. Trimming at V came to 4 bases and at J to 3 bases, leaving 5 bases not matched to a gene. The CDR3 region is CASSSRTGNYEQYF. CDR3 coding DNA: TGTGCCAGCAGCTCTCGGACAGGGAACTACGAGCAGTACTTC. The variable domain in full, with the rest retrieved from reference TRBV7-8 and TRBJ2-7, is GAGVSQSPRYKVAKRGQDVALRCDPISGHVSLFWYQQALGQGPEFLTYFQNEAQLDKSGLPSDRFFAERPEGSVSTLKIQRTQQEDSAVYLCASSSRTGNYEQYFGPGTRLTVT.

The chain employs TRBV15 and TRBJ2-4; 12 bases are a match to TRBD2. The CDR3 totals 16 residues. Per the germline V gene, CDR1 is LNHNV and CDR2 is YYDKDF (reference sequence). Trimming removed 0 bases from V and 8 bases from J; junction bases left unmatched: 5. The CDR3 loop reads CATSRDASGGVYIQYF. The DNA for the CDR3 is TGTGCCACCAGCAGAGATGCTAGCGGGGGGGTTTACATTCAGTACTTC.

The rearrangement joins TRBV6-5 to TRBJ2-7; TRBD1 might be the D (6 bases). Germline V lookup: CDR1 MNHEY, CDR2 SVGAGI. The CDR3 loop spans 14 amino acids. The V gene lost 6 bases and the J gene lost 0 bases, with 12 bases spanning the gap. CDR3 sequence (DNA): TGTGCCAGCAGGAAGACAGGAGACTCCTACGAGCAGTACTTC. Amino acid sequence: CASRKTGDSYEQYF.

This chain connects TRBV5-1 to TRBJ1-1, with TRBD1 matching over 8 bases. Trimming took 6 bases from V and 6 from J; bases not matched to a gene: 7. This CDR3 is 13 amino acids long. From germline, CDR1 is SGHRS and CDR2 YFSETQ. The DNA of the CDR3 is TGCGCCAGCAACCTACAGGGGGGATCTGAAGCTTTCTTT. It yields the protein CASNLQGGSEAFF.

CDR3 DNA sequence: TGTGCCAGCAGTTACGGACTCTTGGGGACCCAGTACTTC. This gives the protein CASSYGLLGTQYF. The chain uses TRBV6-2 or TRBV6-3 and TRBJ2-5, with D possibly TRBD2 on 5 matching bases. The CDR3 has 13 amino acids. V lost 2 bases and J lost 7, with 11 bases in between. Germline values: CDR1 MNHEY, CDR2 SVGEGT.

The chain has TRBV7-9 and TRBJ2-7; 12 positions match TRBD2. The CDR3 loop spans 16 amino acids. Germline V lookup: CDR1 SEHNR, CDR2 FQNEAQ (reference sequence). V lost 5 bases, J lost 0 bases, and 5 bases stayed unmatched. CDR3 sequence reads: CASSPGLAGLSYEQYF. In DNA form, the CDR3 reads TGTGCCAGCAGCCCAGGACTAGCGGGGCTCTCCTACGAGCAGTACTTC.

DNA for the CDR3: TGTGCCAGCAGCTTGGCGGTGGACTTGTACCAAGAGACCCAGTACTTC. As protein: CASSLAVDLYQETQYF. The chain has TRBV5-6 and TRBJ2-5; possible D gene TRBD2, 5 bases. The V gene lost 0 bases and the J gene lost 0 bases, with 12 bases spanning the gap. The CDR3 loop spans 16 amino acids. Germline V gives CDR1 SGHDT, CDR2 YYEEEE.

CDR3 coding DNA: TGTGCCAGCTCACCGGGGAGGGATCAGCCCCAGCATTTT. This codes for CASSPGRDQPQHF. The rearrangement uses TRBV18 and TRBJ1-5; D is unresolved. The CDR3 has 13 amino acids. V was shortened by 3 bases and J by 5 bases, with 8 bases between the two germline ends. CDR1 and CDR2 (germline): KGHSH, LQKENI.

The gene calls are TRBV7-9 and TRBJ2-1, with 7 bases identical to TRBD1. V lost 3 bases, J lost 6 bases, and 5 bases stayed unmatched. CDR1 is SEHNR, CDR2 FQNEAQ, per germline (reference sequence). The CDR3 runs to 14 residues. The CDR3 coding sequence is TGTGCCAGCAGCTTTCGACAGGGTAGCAATGAGCAGTTCTTC. This translates into CASSFRQGSNEQFF.

CDR3 in amino acids: CATSDPGQGFTGELFF. The CDR3 region has the DNA TGTGCCACCAGTGACCCGGGACAGGGGTTCACCGGGGAGCTGTTTTTT. The V call is TRBV24-1, the J call TRBJ2-2, with 10 bases that match TRBD1. The CDR3 has 16 amino acids. The trim removed 4 bases at V and 4 bases at J, leaving 5 bases unmatched. Germline CDR1 reads KGHDR; CDR2 reads SFDVKD.

This chain joins TRBV10-3 and TRBJ1-6, with TRBD1 identical over 10 bases. The ends lost 7 bases at V and 7 bases at J; junction bases unmatched: 4. The CDR3 is 14 amino acids. Germline-derived CDR1 and CDR2 are ENHRY and SYGVKD. The CDR3 DNA follows: TGTGCCATCAAGACAGGGGGCCAGAATTCACCCCTCCACTTT. Amino acids: CAIKTGGQNSPLHF.

V and J are TRBV7-6 and TRBJ2-2, with D perhaps matching TRBD1 (5 bases). Between the trimmed V and J ends, which lost 7 bases and 7 bases, there was a span of 16 bases. The CDR3 spans 14 residues. From germline, CDR1 is SGHVS and CDR2 FNYEAQ. The CDR3 DNA follows: TGTGCCAGCACACAGGACGTAGGTGTCGGGGAGCTGTTTTTT. It specifies CASTQDVGVGELFF. Drawing the rest from reference TRBV7-6 and TRBJ2-2, the complete variable domain is GAGVSQSPRYKVTKRGQDVALRCDPISGHVSLYWYRQALGQGPEFLTYFNYEAQQDKSGLPNDRFSAERPEGSISTLTIQRTEQRDSAMYRCASTQDVGVGELFFGEGSRLTVL.

This chain links TRBV30 with TRBJ2-1; a possible D gene is TRBD2 (5 bases). The germline V gene has CDR1 GTSNPN and CDR2 SVGIG (reference sequence). This CDR3 is built from 16 residues. The V and J ends lost 0 bases and 2 bases respectively, with 14 bases between them. The DNA for the CDR3 is TGTGCCTGGAGTGTACTACCCCCCGGGGCCTACAATGAGCAGTTCTTC. Residues: CAWSVLPPGAYNEQFF. Using reference TRBV30 and TRBJ2-1 for the parts outside the CDR3, the full variable domain is SQTIHQWPATLVQPVGSPLSLECTVEGTSNPNLYWYRQAAGRGLQLLFYSVGIGQISSEVPQNLSASRPQDRQFILSSKKLLLSDSGFYLCAWSVLPPGAYNEQFFGPGTRLTVL.

Regarding this clone: In the same sample, other DNA sequences code for this CDR3. J is TRBJ1-5 and V is TRBV19, with 8 bases lining up with TRBD1. CDR3 length equals 14 residues. The V and J ends lost 5 bases and 4 bases, in that order; junction bases with no gene match: 4. Germline values: CDR1 LNHDA, CDR2 SQIVND (reference sequence). The DNA of the CDR3 is TGTGCCAGTAGTGGTACAGGGGGGAATCAGCCCCAGCATTTT. This sequence encodes CASSGTGGNQPQHF.

This sequence joins TRBV19 and TRBJ1-4, with D hard to call. V was cut by 3 bases and J by 8 bases, with 19 bases left in between. The CDR3 has 16 residues. The V gene's germline CDR1 is LNHDA and CDR2 SQIVND (reference sequence). The CDR3 is CASSIGLDNPGEKLFF. In nucleotides, the CDR3 is TGTGCCAGTAGTATTGGGCTTGACAACCCGGGAGAAAAACTGTTTTTT.

The chain recombines TRBV2 with TRBJ2-1; TRBD1 matches at 11 bases. Germline values: CDR1 SNHLY, CDR2 FYNNEI. The CDR3 runs to 16 residues. J gave up 8 bases and V 1 base, and 7 bases lay outside the gene matches. The CDR3 loop is CASSEVGTGGRDEQFF. The DNA for the CDR3 is TGTGCCAGCAGTGAAGTTGGGACAGGGGGTAGGGATGAGCAGTTCTTC. Supplemented by reference TRBV2 and TRBJ2-1, the full variable domain reads EPEVTQTPSHQVTQMGQEVILRCVPISNHLYFYWYRQILGQKVEFLVSFYNNEISEKSEIFDDQFSVERPDGSNFTLKIRSTKLEDSAMYFCASSEVGTGGRDEQFFGPGTRLTVL.

The V call is TRBV14, the J call TRBJ1-2, with a weak D call TRBD1 (6 bases). In germline, CDR1 is SGHDN, CDR2 FVKESK. Trimming took 0 bases from V and 8 from J, leaving 13 bases between them. This CDR3 spans 14 amino acids. The CDR3: CASSQDFGRGGYTF. CDR3 nucleotides: TGTGCCAGCAGCCAAGATTTTGGCAGGGGAGGCTACACCTTC.

The chain is built from TRBV5-1 and TRBJ1-2; 10 bases fit TRBD1. Trimming cost V 1 base and J 4 bases; bases outside gene matches: 4. Germline CDR1 reads SGHRS; CDR2 reads YFSETQ. This CDR3 is 15 amino acids long. The CDR3 here is CASSLLTGGSYGYTF. For the CDR3, the DNA is TGCGCCAGCAGCTTGTTGACAGGGGGCAGCTATGGCTACACCTTC.